This TCR beta chain was recovered during a study of blood T cell repertoires in COVID-19. Overall study context: PBMCs, B-cell-depleted T cells, or T cells were the source of the cDNA or gDNA that made up the material.

J was trimmed by 6 bases and V by 11 bases; bases with no gene match: 17. Germline V CDR1 and CDR2: ENHRY, SYGVKD. This CDR3 spans 15 amino acids. As handled by the study authors: It was from reference gene primer amplification that nucleated cell counts were estimated. The protocol was immunoSEQ multiplex PCR, while the TCRdb copy is restricted to in-frame clones and leaves out a portion. V and J calls and clone size are those listed in that table; D and trimming were worked out from the DNA. This repertoire shows approximately 52,000 clones, 91% found once; its top ten account for 2.5% to 3.5%. The chain is built from TRBV10-3 and TRBJ2-7; the match to TRBD1 covers 9 bases. The specimen sequenced was peripheral blood. This receptor was taken from a man between 45 and 60 years old with acute or convalescent COVID-19. CDR3 sequence: CAANAPGQGRFEQYF. Written as DNA, the CDR3 is TGTGCCGCAAACGCCCCGGGACAGGGTCGGTTCGAGCAGTACTTC.